Each of the 19 T cell receptor beta chains below was sequenced from the same sample in a study of T cells in severe cutaneous drug reactions. The donors had carbamazepine-induced Stevens-Johnson syndrome or toxic epidermal necrolysis. TCR subtype-specific primers in iRepertoire multiplex PCR prepared libraries for bulk and single-cell sequencing. For each CDR3 protein, TCRdb gives one entry from its re-call of the multiplex PCR reads, without DNA. The sample data list about 8,300 distinct CDR3 sequences. The sequenced sample consisted of cells from a skin blister. The origin of the receptors is a human donor with a severe cutaneous adverse drug reaction.

V and J are TRBV28 and TRBJ2-3; the TCRdb D gene call, TRBD2, has no DNA to confirm it. CDR3 length equals 15 residues. Germline-derived CDR1 and CDR2 are MDHEN and SYDVKM. The CDR3 sequence is CASSLAQVNTDTQYF.

V and J are TRBV30 and TRBJ2-2; the D gene TCRdb calls, TRBD2, cannot be checked with no DNA. This CDR3 contains 15 residues. Germline CDR1 GTSNPN, CDR2 SVGIG (reference sequence). CDR3 residues: CAYKLAGVFAGELFF.

The chain is built from TRBV5-1 and TRBJ2-7; TCRdb reports TRBD2, a call that lacks DNA to check it against. This CDR3 is 13 amino acids long. Germline assignment: CDR1 SGHRS and CDR2 YFSETQ. The CDR3 is CASSLQAGYEQYF.

The chain uses TRBV6-5 and TRBJ2-5; TCRdb calls TRBD1, which cannot be checked without DNA. The CDR3 totals 15 residues. The germline CDR1 and CDR2 sequences are MNHEY and SVGAGI. The CDR3 sequence is CASSYTGAVQETQYF.

V usage is TRBV19 and J usage is TRBJ2-1. The CDR3 covers 15 residues. Per the germline V gene, CDR1 is LNHDA and CDR2 is SQIVND (reference sequence). The CDR3 is CASSRIELNYNEQFF.

The chain joins TRBV3-1 to TRBJ2-7; there is no DNA to check the TCRdb D call of TRBD2. Per germline, CDR1 LGHDT and CDR2 YNNKEL (reference sequence). The CDR3 loop spans 12 amino acids. The CDR3 is CASSGTSYEQYF.

The chain links TRBV7-9 to TRBJ2-1; there is no DNA to check the TCRdb D call of TRBD2. This CDR3 is built from 18 residues. Germline CDR1 is SEHNR and CDR2 is FQNEAQ (reference sequence). The chain's CDR3 is CASSPTLLGGGTYNEQFF. Complete variable domain (other parts from reference TRBV7-9 and TRBJ2-1): DTGVSQNPRHKITKRGQNVTFRCDPISEHNRLYWYRQTLGQGPEFLTYFQNEAQLEKSRLLSDRFSAERPKGSFSTLEIQRTEQGDSAMYLCASSPTLLGGGTYNEQFFGPGTRLTVL.

The CDR3 loop is CASSQDSPREPQHF. The rearrangement joins TRBV4-1 to TRBJ1-5. The CDR3 is 14 residues long. The germline V gene has CDR1 MGHRA and CDR2 YSYEKL.

This chain links TRBV6-5 with TRBJ2-1. Germline lookup yields CDR1 MNHEY and CDR2 SVGAGI. This CDR3 is 13 amino acids long. The CDR3 spells CASSVGQISEQFF.

The CDR3 spells CASSSLDGTRGEKLFF. The rearrangement joins TRBV11-2 to TRBJ1-4. The CDR3 has 16 residues. Germline CDR1 and CDR2: SGHAT and FQNNGV. Combining the CDR3 with reference TRBV11-2 and TRBJ1-4 gives the whole variable domain EAGVAQSPRYKIIEKRQSVAFWCNPISGHATLYWYQQILGQGPKLLIQFQNNGVVDDSQLPKDRFSAERLKGVDSTLKIQPAKLEDSAVYLCASSSLDGTRGEKLFFGSGTQLSVL.

The chain is built from TRBV27 and TRBJ2-7; as DNA is missing, the TRBD1 call by TCRdb cannot be tested. The CDR3 runs to 14 residues. Germline loops: CDR1 MNHEY, CDR2 SMNVEV (reference sequence). The CDR3: CASNPTGLTYEQYF.

The genes are TRBV27 and TRBJ2-1. This CDR3 contains 14 residues. Germline V CDR1 and CDR2: MNHEY, SMNVEV (reference sequence). CDR3 in amino acids: CASCLAEGYNEQFF.

The gene calls are TRBV28 and TRBJ1-4; absent DNA, TCRdb's TRBD1 call cannot be checked. The germline V gene encodes CDR1 MDHEN and CDR2 SYDVKM. The CDR3 length is 16 residues. CDR3 sequence: CASSTPRGVVGEKLFF. Supplemented by reference TRBV28 and TRBJ1-4, the full variable domain reads DVKVTQSSRYLVKRTGEKVFLECVQDMDHENMFWYRQDPGLGLRLIYFSYDVKMKEKGDIPEGYSVSREKKERFSLILESASTNQTSMYLCASSTPRGVVGEKLFFGSGTQLSVL.

The rearrangement uses TRBV20-1 and TRBJ2-5; TCRdb returns TRBD1, unconfirmable since there is no DNA. CDR1 is DFQATT, CDR2 SNEGSKA, per germline (reference sequence). There are 12 residues in the CDR3. The CDR3: CSASGGGETQYF.

CDR3 sequence reads: CSARPGGTFYNEQFF. The chain employs TRBV29-1 and TRBJ2-1; TCRdb indicates TRBD1, and absent DNA this call remains unverified. The CDR3 runs 15 residues. Germline loops: CDR1 SQVTM, CDR2 ANQGSEA.

This chain links TRBV7-9 with TRBJ2-7. Germline V gives CDR1 SEHNR, CDR2 FQNEAQ (reference sequence). This CDR3 has 11 amino acids. CDR3 protein: CASSIPGQQYF. Full variable domain (missing parts from reference TRBV7-9 and TRBJ2-7): DTGVSQNPRHKITKRGQNVTFRCDPISEHNRLYWYRQTLGQGPEFLTYFQNEAQLEKSRLLSDRFSAERPKGSFSTLEIQRTEQGDSAMYLCASSIPGQQYFGPGTRLTVT.

The genes are TRBV27 and TRBJ2-3. Looked up from germline, CDR1 is MNHEY and CDR2 is SMNVEV (reference sequence). The CDR3 extends over 14 amino acids. The CDR3: CASRRAGYEDTQYF.

The V and J genes are TRBV27 and TRBJ2-3; the D call from TCRdb, TRBD1, cannot be confirmed without DNA. The V gene's germline CDR1 is MNHEY and CDR2 SMNVEV (reference sequence). This CDR3 contains 15 residues. The CDR3 reads CASSLVGQRTDTQYF.

The J gene is TRBJ2-1, the V gene TRBV7-9. The CDR3 has 11 residues. In germline, CDR1 is SEHNR, CDR2 FQNEAQ (reference sequence). CDR3 sequence: CASSLDPEQFF. Based on the CDR3 plus reference TRBV7-9 and TRBJ2-1, the full variable domain is DTGVSQNPRHKITKRGQNVTFRCDPISEHNRLYWYRQTLGQGPEFLTYFQNEAQLEKSRLLSDRFSAERPKGSFSTLEIQRTEQGDSAMYLCASSLDPEQFFGPGTRLTVL.